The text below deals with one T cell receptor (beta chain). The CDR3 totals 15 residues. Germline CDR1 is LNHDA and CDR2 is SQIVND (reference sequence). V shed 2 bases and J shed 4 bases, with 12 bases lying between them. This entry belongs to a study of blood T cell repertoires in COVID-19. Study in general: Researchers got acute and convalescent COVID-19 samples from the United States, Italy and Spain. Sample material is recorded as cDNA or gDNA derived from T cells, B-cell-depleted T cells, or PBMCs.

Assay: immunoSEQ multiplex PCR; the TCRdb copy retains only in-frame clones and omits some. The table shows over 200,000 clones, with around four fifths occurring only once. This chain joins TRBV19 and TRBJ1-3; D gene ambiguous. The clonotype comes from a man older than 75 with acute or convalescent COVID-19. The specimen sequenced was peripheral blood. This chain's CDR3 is CASSISAGIGNTIYF. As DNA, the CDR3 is TGTGCCAGTAGTATATCCGCGGGGATCGGAAACACCATATATTTT.